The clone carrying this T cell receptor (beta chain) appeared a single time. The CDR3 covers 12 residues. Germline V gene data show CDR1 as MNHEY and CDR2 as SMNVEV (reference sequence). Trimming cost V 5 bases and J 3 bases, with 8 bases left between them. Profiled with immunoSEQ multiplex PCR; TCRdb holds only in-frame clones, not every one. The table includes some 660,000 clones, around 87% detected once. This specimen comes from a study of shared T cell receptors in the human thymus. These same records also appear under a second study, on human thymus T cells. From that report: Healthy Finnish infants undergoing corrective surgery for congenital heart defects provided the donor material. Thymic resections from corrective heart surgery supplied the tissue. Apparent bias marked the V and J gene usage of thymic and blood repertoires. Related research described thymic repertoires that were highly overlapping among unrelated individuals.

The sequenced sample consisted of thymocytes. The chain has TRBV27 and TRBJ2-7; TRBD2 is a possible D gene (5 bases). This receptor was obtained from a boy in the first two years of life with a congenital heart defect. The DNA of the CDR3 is TGTGCCAGCAGTCCTAGCTTCTACGAGCAGTACTTC. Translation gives CASSPSFYEQYF.